The source of this T cell receptor beta chain is a study of blood T cell repertoires in COVID-19. Study-wide background: Some COVID-19 samples were acute and others convalescent; all came from the United States, Italy and Spain. The analysed material was cDNA or gDNA that came from T cells, B-cell-depleted T cells, or PBMCs.

Assay used: immunoSEQ multiplex PCR; TCRdb lists only in-frame clones, some missing. The table records 150,000 to 200,000 clones, approximately 92% of them present only once. The CDR3 sequence is 15 residues long. The chain joins TRBV21-1 to TRBJ1-1; the listed D gene, TRBD1, was not tested against the DNA. TRBV21-1 is recorded as a pseudogene. The sample comprised peripheral blood. The sequence was obtained from a man aged 50-60 years with acute or convalescent COVID-19. CDR3 sequence (DNA): TGTGCCAGCAGCGATATTACAGGGGAGTGGACTGAAGCTTTCTTT. Translating it yields CASSDITGEWTEAFF.